This T cell receptor (beta chain) came from a study of CD8+ T cells in alopecia areata. On the study more broadly: Tofacitinib exposure lasted 6 to 18 months, followed by 6 months off drug. Study-wide results and caveats: An increase in clonality over normal scalp was evident in lesional scalp, especially alopecia totalis/universalis. Sequencing of scalp tissue also captures the resident alphabeta T cells of normal skin.

On this clone itself: Its antigen is unidentified.

RNA was extracted and reverse transcribed into cDNA as the sequencing template. Profiling relied on immunoSEQ multiplex PCR, and the TCRdb table lists in-frame clones only, not all of them. The table has 150,000 or so clones, roughly three fifths seen once. The V end lost 2 bases, the J end lost 2 bases, and 12 bases lay between the germline ends. The CDR3 is made up of 15 amino acids. CDR1 and CDR2 (germline): ENHRY, SYGVKD. The chain has TRBV10-3 and TRBJ1-2; a weak D match, TRBD1 (6 bases). The material was CD4+ T cells sorted from blood, obtained at week 0. This clonotype originated in a human donor with alopecia areata. This CDR3 is CAISETGHLNYGYTF. Written as DNA, the CDR3 is TGTGCCATCAGTGAGACGGGACACCTAAACTATGGCTACACCTTC.